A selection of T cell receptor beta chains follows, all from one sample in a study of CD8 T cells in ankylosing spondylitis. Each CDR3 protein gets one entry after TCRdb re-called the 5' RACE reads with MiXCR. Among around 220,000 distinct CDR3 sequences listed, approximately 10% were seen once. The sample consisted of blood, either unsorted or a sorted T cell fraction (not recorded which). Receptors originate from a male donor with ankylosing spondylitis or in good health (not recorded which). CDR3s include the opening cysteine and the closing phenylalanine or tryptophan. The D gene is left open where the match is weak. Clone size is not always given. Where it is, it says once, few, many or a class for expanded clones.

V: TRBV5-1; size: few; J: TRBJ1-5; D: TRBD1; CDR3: CASSLAGQGNQPQHF; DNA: TGCGCCAGCAGCTTGGCGGGACAGGGCAATCAGCCCCAGCATTTT
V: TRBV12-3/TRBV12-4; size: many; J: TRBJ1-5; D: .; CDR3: CASSRQEDQPQHF; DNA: TGTGCCAGCAGCAGACAGGAAGATCAGCCCCAGCATTTT
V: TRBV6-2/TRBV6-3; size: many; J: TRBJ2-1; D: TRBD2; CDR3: CASSYLSGAGADNEQFF; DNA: TGTGCCAGCAGTTACCTCTCGGGAGCGGGGGCCGACAATGAGCAGTTCTTC
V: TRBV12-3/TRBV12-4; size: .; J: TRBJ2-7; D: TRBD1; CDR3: CASSTSGQGLFEQYF; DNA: TGTGCCAGCAGCACCTCGGGACAGGGGTTGTTCGAGCAGTACTTC
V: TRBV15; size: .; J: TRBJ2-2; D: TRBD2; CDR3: CATKTGGTNTGELFF; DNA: TGTGCCACCAAGACGGGGGGTACAAACACCGGGGAGCTGTTTTTT
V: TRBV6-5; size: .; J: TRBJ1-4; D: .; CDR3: CASSYSGGFNEKLFF; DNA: TGTGCCAGCAGTTACTCCGGCGGCTTTAATGAAAAACTGTTTTTT
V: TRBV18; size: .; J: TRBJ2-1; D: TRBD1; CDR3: CASSLRTGSYNEQFF; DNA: TGTGCCAGCTCACTCCGGACAGGGTCCTACAATGAGCAGTTCTTC
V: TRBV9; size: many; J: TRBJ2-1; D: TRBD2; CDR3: CASSVAIAGGLEQFF; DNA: TGTGCCAGCAGCGTAGCTATAGCGGGGGGGCTTGAGCAGTTCTTC
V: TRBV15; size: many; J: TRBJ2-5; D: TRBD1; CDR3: CATSTSIPGQGNQETQYF; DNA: TGTGCCACCAGCACTTCCATTCCGGGACAGGGAAACCAAGAGACCCAGTACTTC
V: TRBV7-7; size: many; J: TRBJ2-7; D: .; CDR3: CASSLGPHSASEQYF; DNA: TGTGCTAGCAGCTTAGGCCCTCACTCCGCGTCCGAGCAGTACTTC
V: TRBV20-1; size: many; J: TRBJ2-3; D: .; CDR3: CSAPEEGSDTQYF; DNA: TGCAGTGCTCCGGAGGAGGGTTCAGATACGCAGTATTTT
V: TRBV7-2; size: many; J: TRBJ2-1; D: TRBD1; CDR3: CASSLGQGPYNEQFF; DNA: TGTGCCAGCAGCTTAGGACAGGGCCCCTACAATGAGCAGTTCTTC
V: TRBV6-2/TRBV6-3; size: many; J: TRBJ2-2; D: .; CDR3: CASSYSIPSTGELFF; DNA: TGTGCCAGCAGTTACTCGATTCCGAGCACCGGGGAGCTGTTTTTT
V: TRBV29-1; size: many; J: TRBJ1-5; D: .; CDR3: CSVGGNQPQHF; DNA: TGCAGCGTTGGGGGCAATCAGCCCCAGCATTTT
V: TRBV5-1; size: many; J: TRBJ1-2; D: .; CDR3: CASSPEQGGYGYTF; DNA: TGCGCCAGCAGCCCGGAACAGGGTGGATATGGCTACACCTTC
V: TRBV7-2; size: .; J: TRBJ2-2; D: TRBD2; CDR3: CASSPGLAGGGTGELFF; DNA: TGTGCCAGCAGCCCGGGACTAGCGGGGGGAGGGACCGGGGAGCTGTTTTTT
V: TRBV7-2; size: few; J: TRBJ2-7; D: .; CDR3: CASSLDRDASYEQYF; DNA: TGTGCCAGCAGCTTAGACAGGGATGCCTCCTACGAGCAGTACTTC
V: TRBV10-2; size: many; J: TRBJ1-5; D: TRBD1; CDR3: CASSATGREQPQHF; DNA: TGCGCCAGCTCCGCGACAGGGAGGGAACAGCCCCAGCATTTT
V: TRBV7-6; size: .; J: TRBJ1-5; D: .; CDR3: CASSFSAGDQPQHF; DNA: TGTGCCAGCAGCTTTTCCGCAGGGGATCAGCCCCAGCATTTT
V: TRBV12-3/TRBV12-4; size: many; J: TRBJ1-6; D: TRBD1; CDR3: CASRLDRGAPLHF; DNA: TGTGCCAGCAGACTAGACAGGGGGGCACCCCTCCACTTT
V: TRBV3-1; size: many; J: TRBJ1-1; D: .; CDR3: CASSQPGPDTEAFF; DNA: TGTGCCAGCAGCCAACCAGGGCCGGACACTGAAGCTTTCTTT
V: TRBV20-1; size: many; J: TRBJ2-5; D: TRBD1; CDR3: CSASSGQGYETQYF; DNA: TGCAGTGCTAGTTCTGGACAGGGGTACGAGACCCAGTACTTC
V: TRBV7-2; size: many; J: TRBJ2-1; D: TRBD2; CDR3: CASSPIAGGRNEQFF; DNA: TGTGCCAGCAGCCCCATAGCGGGGGGGCGTAATGAGCAGTTCTTC
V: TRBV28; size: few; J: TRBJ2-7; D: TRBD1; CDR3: CASSSTPGTGGAEQYF; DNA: TGTGCCAGCAGTTCTACCCCCGGGACAGGGGGTGCCGAGCAGTACTTC
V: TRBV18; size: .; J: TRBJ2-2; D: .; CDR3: CASSFSIDTGELFF; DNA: TGTGCCAGCTCATTCTCGATCGATACCGGGGAGCTGTTTTTT